A selection of T cell receptor beta chains follows, all from one sample in a study of beta chain features in type 1 diabetes. Here immunoSEQ multiplex PCR was the method, and the copy in TCRdb shows in-frame clones only, minus some. The sample includes hundreds of thousands of clones, over 13% seen only once; the top ten take 0.03% to 0.045%. Sequencing used naive CD4+ T cells from blood. The receptors originated from a man younger than 35 with type 1 diabetes. Each CDR3 is given with its conserved first and last residue. The order of the fields is clone size, V gene, J gene, D gene, CDR3 protein, CDR3 DNA. The D gene is left open where the match is weak. Clone size is stated in some rows and not others, as once, few, many or a class when expanded.

abundance: .
v_gene: TRBV7-2
j_gene: TRBJ1-2
d_gene: .
CDR3aa: CASSLDSTGGYTF
CDR3nt: TGTGCCAGCAGCTTAGACTCTACGGGTGGCTACACCTTC

abundance: .
v_gene: TRBV6-1
j_gene: TRBJ1-2
d_gene: .
CDR3aa: CASSEANEGGYTF
CDR3nt: TGTGCCAGCAGTGAAGCGAACGAGGGTGGCTACACCTTC

abundance: few
v_gene: TRBV7-2
j_gene: TRBJ2-5
d_gene: TRBD2
CDR3aa: CASSLGASGVQETQYF
CDR3nt: TGTGCCAGCAGCTTAGGGGCTAGCGGGGTACAAGAGACCCAGTACTTC

abundance: .
v_gene: TRBV15
j_gene: TRBJ2-7
d_gene: .
CDR3aa: CATSPTSRFSYEQYF
CDR3nt: TGTGCCACCAGCCCTACTAGCCGCTTCTCCTACGAGCAGTACTTC

abundance: .
v_gene: TRBV25-1
j_gene: TRBJ2-3
d_gene: TRBD1
CDR3aa: CASSQGAATDTQYF
CDR3nt: TGTGCCAGCAGCCAGGGGGCAGCGACAGATACGCAGTATTTT

abundance: .
v_gene: TRBV6-1
j_gene: TRBJ2-1
d_gene: TRBD2
CDR3aa: CASSQGLAGISYNEQFF
CDR3nt: TGTGCCAGCAGTCAAGGACTAGCGGGCATCTCCTACAATGAGCAGTTCTTC

abundance: few
v_gene: TRBV23-1
j_gene: TRBJ2-1
d_gene: TRBD2
CDR3aa: CASSQDSGRGNEQFF
CDR3nt: TGCGCCAGCAGTCAAGACAGCGGGAGGGGGAATGAGCAGTTCTTC

abundance: .
v_gene: TRBV7-9
j_gene: TRBJ2-3
d_gene: .
CDR3aa: CASSVKSRDVASTDTQYF
CDR3nt: TGTGCCAGCAGCGTAAAATCGAGGGACGTAGCCAGCACAGATACGCAGTATTTT

abundance: few
v_gene: TRBV25-1
j_gene: TRBJ1-2
d_gene: .
CDR3aa: CASSEIGRNYGYTF
CDR3nt: TGTGCCAGCAGTGAAATCGGCAGAAACTATGGCTACACCTTC

abundance: .
v_gene: TRBV6-6
j_gene: TRBJ2-3
d_gene: .
CDR3aa: CASSRASTDTQYF
CDR3nt: TGTGCCAGCAGCCGGGCTAGCACAGATACGCAGTATTTT

abundance: few
v_gene: TRBV30
j_gene: TRBJ2-2
d_gene: .
CDR3aa: CAWTGTADIANTGELFF
CDR3nt: TGTGCCTGGACCGGGACCGCCGATATCGCGAACACCGGGGAGCTGTTTTTT

abundance: .
v_gene: TRBV7-2
j_gene: TRBJ1-3
d_gene: .
CDR3aa: CASSRAWQSSSGNTIYF
CDR3nt: TGTGCCAGCAGCCGCGCCTGGCAGTCGAGCTCTGGAAACACCATATATTTT

abundance: few
v_gene: TRBV10-3
j_gene: TRBJ2-3
d_gene: .
CDR3aa: CAIAGRLEPDTQYF
CDR3nt: TGTGCCATCGCGGGGAGACTGGAACCAGATACGCAGTATTTT

abundance: .
v_gene: TRBV28
j_gene: TRBJ2-1
d_gene: TRBD2
CDR3aa: CASSSGTREADEQFF
CDR3nt: TGTGCCAGCAGTTCCGGGACTAGAGAGGCGGATGAGCAGTTCTTC

abundance: few
v_gene: TRBV25-1
j_gene: TRBJ1-6
d_gene: .
CDR3aa: CASSDPTQTGSGGSPLHF
CDR3nt: TGTGCCAGCAGTGATCCTACCCAAACAGGATCGGGGGGTTCACCCCTCCACTTT

abundance: few
v_gene: TRBV2
j_gene: TRBJ2-7
d_gene: .
CDR3aa: CASRYPGTYEQYF
CDR3nt: TGTGCCAGCAGGTACCCGGGAACCTACGAGCAGTACTTC

abundance: few
v_gene: TRBV18
j_gene: TRBJ2-2
d_gene: TRBD1
CDR3aa: CASSPGTDTGELFF
CDR3nt: TGTGCCAGCTCACCAGGGACAGACACCGGGGAGCTGTTTTTT

abundance: .
v_gene: TRBV28
j_gene: TRBJ1-2
d_gene: .
CDR3aa: CASSFEQYYGYTF
CDR3nt: TGTGCCAGCAGTTTTGAACAGTACTATGGCTACACCTTC

abundance: .
v_gene: TRBV10-3
j_gene: TRBJ2-7
d_gene: .
CDR3aa: CATGGPFYEQYF
CDR3nt: TGTGCCACCGGAGGACCGTTCTACGAGCAGTACTTC

abundance: .
v_gene: TRBV2
j_gene: TRBJ2-1
d_gene: TRBD2
CDR3aa: CASSTFGQREANEQFF
CDR3nt: TGTGCCAGCAGTACCTTTGGACAGCGGGAGGCCAATGAGCAGTTCTTC

abundance: few
v_gene: TRBV6-5
j_gene: TRBJ2-6
d_gene: .
CDR3aa: CASNNGVGGANVLTF
CDR3nt: TGTGCCAGCAACAACGGGGTTGGTGGGGCCAACGTCCTGACTTTC

abundance: .
v_gene: TRBV9
j_gene: TRBJ1-2
d_gene: .
CDR3aa: CASSEGGSNYGYTF
CDR3nt: TGTGCCAGCAGCGAGGGGGGTTCTAACTATGGCTACACCTTC